The sequence of this T cell receptor beta chain was determined in a study of blood T cell repertoires in COVID-19. Study overall: Sites across the United States, Italy and Spain contributed samples from acute and convalescent COVID-19.

The germline V and J ends were trimmed by 1 base and 5 bases, with 13 bases remaining between them. Germline assignment: CDR1 SGHTA and CDR2 FQGTGA. The CDR3 spans 15 residues. Original data processing: Scientists estimated how many nucleated cells there were by amplifying reference gene primers. The method was immunoSEQ multiplex PCR; TCRdb's version includes in-frame clones alone and lacks a portion of them. V, J and clone size reflect that table, while D and trimming were determined from the DNA. The sample includes under 200,000 clones, roughly 80% of them seen just once. Enrolled through a virtual design, the participants were between 18 and 89 years of age and came from around 25 US areas. Clinical history reported by participants formed the basis on which cohorts were assigned.

The source of this sequence is a woman in her thirties or forties with acute COVID-19. V usage is TRBV7-3 and J usage is TRBJ2-3; TRBD2 is a possible D gene (6 bases). The sequenced sample consisted of PBMCs or T cells enriched from blood (not recorded which). This CDR3 reads CASSLSGNSRDTQYF. DNA for the CDR3: TGTGCCAGCAGCTTAAGCGGGAACTCAAGAGATACGCAGTATTTT.